What follows are 8 T cell receptor beta chains derived from one specimen sequenced in a study of T cells in narcolepsy. The method was immunoSEQ multiplex PCR; TCRdb's version includes in-frame clones alone and lacks a portion of them. The sample records about 27,000 clones, roughly 86% being singletons. The sequencing input was CD45RA- memory CD4+ T cells from PBMCs. Receptor source: a human donor with narcolepsy.

The gene calls are TRBV6-5 and TRBJ2-7; D possibly corresponds to TRBD1 (5 bases). Germline V gene data show CDR1 as MNHEY and CDR2 as SVGAGI. This CDR3 comprises 11 residues. Trimming left V 5 bases short and J 7 bases short, with 9 bases between. As DNA, the CDR3 is TGTGCCAGCAGTAACCAGGGAGAGCAGTACTTC. It translates to CASSNQGEQYF.

The V and J genes are TRBV5-1 and TRBJ2-5; D not certain. The germline V gene has CDR1 SGHRS and CDR2 YFSETQ. V lost 0 bases, J lost 1 base, and 4 bases lay in between. This CDR3 region has 13 residues. CDR3 coding DNA: TGCGCCAGCAGCTTGGACCGCCAAGAGACCCAGTACTTC. As protein: CASSLDRQETQYF.

The V call is TRBV28, the J call TRBJ2-7; 7 positions match TRBD2. The CDR3 runs to 13 residues. Germline V gene data show CDR1 as MDHEN and CDR2 as SYDVKM. After removal of 5 bases from V and 3 bases from J, the junction contained 4 bases not matched to a gene. CDR3: CASSVLADYEQYF. For the CDR3, the DNA is TGTGCCAGCAGTGTCCTAGCGGACTACGAGCAGTACTTC.

This rearrangement joins TRBV2 to TRBJ2-2; D is undetermined. Trimming pared 3 bases from V and 7 bases from J, leaving 6 bases between. The CDR3 length is 12 residues. The germline CDR1 and CDR2 sequences are SNHLY and FYNNEI. The CDR3 DNA follows: TGTGCCAGCAGTGAGGCCGGCGGGGAGCTGTTTTTT. It yields the protein CASSEAGGELFF. The full variable domain, in which reference TRBV2 and TRBJ2-2 provide the parts outside the CDR3, is EPEVTQTPSHQVTQMGQEVILRCVPISNHLYFYWYRQILGQKVEFLVSFYNNEISEKSEIFDDQFSVERPDGSNFTLKIRSTKLEDSAMYFCASSEAGGELFFGEGSRLTVL.

The chain carries TRBV25-1 and TRBJ1-4; D not resolved. Trimming shortened V by 2 bases and J by 8 bases, and 21 bases separated the two germline ends. Per the germline V gene, CDR1 is MGHDK and CDR2 is SYGVNS. The CDR3 is 17 amino acids. The CDR3 here is CASSEHITPGSREKLFF. CDR3 sequence (DNA): TGTGCCAGCAGTGAACATATCACGCCGGGATCGAGGGAAAAACTGTTTTTT.

V is TRBV4-2 and J is TRBJ1-1; D is ambiguous. Germline lookup yields CDR1 LGHNA and CDR2 YNFKEQ. The CDR3 runs to 13 residues. The germline V and J ends were trimmed by 5 bases and 6 bases, with 13 bases remaining between them. CDR3 amino acids: CASSKGSGPEAFF. The CDR3 DNA reads TGTGCCAGCAGCAAGGGTAGCGGGCCTGAAGCTTTCTTT.

The rearrangement links TRBV10-2 to TRBJ1-6; no clear D. The germline V gene has CDR1 WSHSY and CDR2 SAAADI. Trimming took off 0 bases at V and 7 bases at J, with 13 bases between the two ends. The CDR3 consists of 16 residues. CDR3 sequence (DNA): TGCGCCAGCAGTGAGTCGACGGCCTTTTCAAATTCACCCCTCCACTTT. Amino acids: CASSESTAFSNSPLHF.

The rearrangement links TRBV19 to TRBJ2-1, with D possibly called TRBD1 or TRBD2 (5 bases each). There are 13 residues in the CDR3. Between the trimmed V and J ends, which lost 7 bases and 6 bases, there was a span of 13 bases. Germline V CDR1 and CDR2: LNHDA, SQIVND (reference sequence). This chain's CDR3 is CASNVDGANEQFF. DNA for the CDR3: TGTGCCAGTAATGTCGACGGGGCCAATGAGCAGTTCTTC.